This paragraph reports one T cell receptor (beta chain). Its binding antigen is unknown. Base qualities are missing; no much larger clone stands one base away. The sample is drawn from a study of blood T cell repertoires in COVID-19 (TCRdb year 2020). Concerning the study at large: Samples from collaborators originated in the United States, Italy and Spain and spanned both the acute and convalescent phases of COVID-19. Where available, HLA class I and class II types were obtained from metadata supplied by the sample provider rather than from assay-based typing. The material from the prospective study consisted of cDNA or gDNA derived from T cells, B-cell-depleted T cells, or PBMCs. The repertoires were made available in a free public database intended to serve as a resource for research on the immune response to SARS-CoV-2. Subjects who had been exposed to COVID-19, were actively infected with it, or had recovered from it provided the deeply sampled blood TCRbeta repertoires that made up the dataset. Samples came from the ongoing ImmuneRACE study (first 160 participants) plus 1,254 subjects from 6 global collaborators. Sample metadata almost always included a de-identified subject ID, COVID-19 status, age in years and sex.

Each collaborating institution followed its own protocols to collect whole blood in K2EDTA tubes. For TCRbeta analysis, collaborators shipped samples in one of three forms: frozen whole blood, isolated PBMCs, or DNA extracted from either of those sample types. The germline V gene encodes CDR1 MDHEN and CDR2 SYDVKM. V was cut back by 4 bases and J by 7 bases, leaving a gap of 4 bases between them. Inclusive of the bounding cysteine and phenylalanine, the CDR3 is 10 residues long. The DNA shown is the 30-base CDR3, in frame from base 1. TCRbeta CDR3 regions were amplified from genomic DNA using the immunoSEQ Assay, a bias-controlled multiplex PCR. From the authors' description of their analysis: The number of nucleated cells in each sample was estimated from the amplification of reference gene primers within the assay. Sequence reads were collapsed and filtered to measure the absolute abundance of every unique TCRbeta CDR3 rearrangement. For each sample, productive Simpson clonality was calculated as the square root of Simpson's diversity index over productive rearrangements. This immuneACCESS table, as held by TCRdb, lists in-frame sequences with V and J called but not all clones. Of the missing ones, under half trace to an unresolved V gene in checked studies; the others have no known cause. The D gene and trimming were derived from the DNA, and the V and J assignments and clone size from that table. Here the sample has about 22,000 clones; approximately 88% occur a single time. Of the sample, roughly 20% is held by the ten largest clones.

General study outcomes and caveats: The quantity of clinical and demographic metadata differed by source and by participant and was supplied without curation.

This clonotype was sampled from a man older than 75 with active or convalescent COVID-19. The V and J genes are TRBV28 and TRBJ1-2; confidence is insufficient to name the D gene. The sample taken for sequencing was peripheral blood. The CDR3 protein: CASSSGGYTF. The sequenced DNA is TGTGCCAGCAGTTCCGGTGGCTACACCTTC.